The rows below give T cell receptor beta chains drawn from one sample of a study of shared clonotypes between healthy human individuals. Sequenced by immunoSEQ multiplex PCR; TCRdb stores in-frame clones only, minus some. The sample shows 1 million to 1.2 million clones, 70% to 85% of them seen only once. Sequenced input: memory CD4+ T cells from PBMCs. Source of these receptors: a young man in good health. Some clones in this sample may be carry-over from other donors' samples. Each CDR3 is given without its conserved first and last residue. The order of the fields is V gene, CDR3 protein.

v_call: TRBV5-4
cdr3_aa: ASRQSGGKNIQY

v_call: TRBV28
cdr3_aa: ASSLVDRDYHEQH

v_call: TRBV6-1
cdr3_aa: ASPAPEAF

v_call: TRBV6-6
cdr3_aa: ASRPGTAGNQPQH

v_call: TRBV14
cdr3_aa: ATTEAGANVLT

v_call: TRBV11-2
cdr3_aa: ASSLRLAGGFTETQY

v_call: TRBV12-5
cdr3_aa: ASGLGQGSGGNTEAF

v_call: TRBV2
cdr3_aa: ASRRTDSYNEQF

v_call: TRBV7-2
cdr3_aa: ASSTKQGAWTEAF

v_call: TRBV6-1
cdr3_aa: ASRQTGGRETQY

v_call: TRBV7-2
cdr3_aa: ASSILQGTGELF

v_call: TRBV7-9
cdr3_aa: ASSLEGISTEAF

v_call: TRBV9
cdr3_aa: ASSVGPRGATGELF

v_call: TRBV11-3
cdr3_aa: ASSTSGGRNEQY

v_call: TRBV11-2
cdr3_aa: ASSLYRGELNTEAF

v_call: TRBV5-6
cdr3_aa: ASSLLGKKDTEAF

v_call: TRBV2
cdr3_aa: ASSLGGDQPQH

v_call: TRBV25-1
cdr3_aa: ASNHPSRLAGGETQY

v_call: TRBV5-1
cdr3_aa: ASSLSGGKLF

v_call: TRBV5-1
cdr3_aa: ASSWAGTHNEQF

v_call: TRBV4-1
cdr3_aa: ASSQEQRTGGGPEAF

v_call: TRBV5-8
cdr3_aa: ASSSNTQY

v_call: TRBV27
cdr3_aa: ASKFLDRSYEQY

v_call: TRBV28
cdr3_aa: ASFRDTYQPQH

v_call: TRBV6-1
cdr3_aa: ASSDRGQGDTQY

v_call: TRBV2
cdr3_aa: ASIPGRTDTQY

v_call: TRBV29-1
cdr3_aa: SVPAGGPWDEQF

v_call: TRBV15
cdr3_aa: ATSRGQGTDGYT

v_call: TRBV9
cdr3_aa: ASSLSDRVRETQY

v_call: TRBV18
cdr3_aa: ASSPSGTQY

v_call: TRBV5-1
cdr3_aa: ASSVEDNYEQY

v_call: TRBV6-1
cdr3_aa: ASSEGGLGSYEQY

v_call: TRBV2
cdr3_aa: ASLFDEGSYEQY

v_call: TRBV28
cdr3_aa: ASSLWQGGGTNTEAF

v_call: TRBV5-8
cdr3_aa: ASSLETGILYQPQH

v_call: TRBV7-8
cdr3_aa: ASSKGGGNTIY

v_call: TRBV5-4
cdr3_aa: ASSPGASGNTIY

v_call: TRBV4-1
cdr3_aa: ASSQVNLVKTDTQY

v_call: TRBV15
cdr3_aa: ATTLGQGTDTQY

v_call: TRBV5-4
cdr3_aa: ASSDRTGGSETQY